This entry lists 22 T cell receptor beta chains sequenced from one sample in a study of shared clonotypes between healthy human individuals. Here immunoSEQ multiplex PCR was the method, and the copy in TCRdb shows in-frame clones only, minus some. Among roughly 2 million clones listed, about 95% were seen once. CD8 cells regarded as naive lacked CD45RO, were positively chosen for CCR7, and omitted terminally differentiated effector memory CD45RA+ cells. The sequenced sample consisted of naive CD8+ T cells sorted from blood. All receptors derive from a man younger than 30 in good health.

Details on this clone: This sample includes further DNA sequences coding for the same CDR3. The rearrangement uses TRBV30 and TRBJ2-6, with D uncertain. Trimming pared 2 bases from V and 0 bases from J, leaving 5 bases between. The CDR3 has 14 amino acids. Germline V gene lookup returns CDR1 GTSNPN and CDR2 SVGIG (reference sequence). In DNA form, the CDR3 reads TGTGCCTGGAGTACCGGCTCTGGGGCCAACGTCCTGACTTTC. This gives the protein CAWSTGSGANVLTF.

This sequence joins TRBV19 and TRBJ2-7, with D possibly matching TRBD2 (5 bases). Per germline, CDR1 LNHDA and CDR2 SQIVND (reference sequence). This CDR3 is built from 14 residues. The germline V and J ends were trimmed by 0 bases and 4 bases, with 10 bases remaining between them. CDR3 coding DNA: TGTGCCAGTAGTATAGATGCGGAGGTGTACGAGCAGTACTTC. It is translated as CASSIDAEVYEQYF.

This clone was seen once. V usage is TRBV5-6 and J usage is TRBJ2-1; 7 nucleotides line up with TRBD2. CDR3 length: 15 amino acids. Germline V gene sequence: CDR1 SGHDT, CDR2 YYEEEE. The trim removed 6 bases at V and 6 bases at J, leaving 12 bases unmatched. The DNA for the CDR3 is TGTGCCAGCACCCTGGGGGGAGGGATGGGCAATGAGCAGTTCTTC. It yields the protein CASTLGGGMGNEQFF.

The chain is built from TRBV4-1 and TRBJ2-7; maybe TRBD2 (6 bases). The CDR3 is 18 residues long. Germline V gene sequence: CDR1 MGHRA, CDR2 YSYEKL. V shed 1 base and J shed 0 bases, with 19 bases lying between them. The CDR3 coding sequence is TGCGCCAGCAGCCAAGCCCTCTCTAGCGTAGGTCTCTCCTACGAGCAGTACTTC. Protein product: CASSQALSSVGLSYEQYF.

J is TRBJ1-4 and V is TRBV13; 7 bases are shared with TRBD1. The length of the CDR3 is 14 residues. J gave up 3 bases and V 3 bases, and 1 base lay outside the gene matches. CDR1 PRHDT and CDR2 FYEKMQ come from the germline V gene (reference sequence). The CDR3 region is CASSFGTANEKLFF. The CDR3 DNA reads as TGTGCCAGCAGCTTCGGGACAGCTAATGAAAAACTGTTTTTT. Complete variable domain (other parts from reference TRBV13 and TRBJ1-4): AAGVIQSPRHLIKEKRETATLKCYPIPRHDTVYWYQQGPGQDPQFLISFYEKMQSDKGSIPDRFSAQQFSDYHSELNMSSLELGDSALYFCASSFGTANEKLFFGSGTQLSVL.

About this clone: Within the sample, other DNA sequences also encode this same CDR3. The rearrangement uses TRBV7-9 and TRBJ1-1, with D uncertain. Trimming shortened V by 3 bases and J by 5 bases, and 7 bases separated the two germline ends. Germline loops: CDR1 SEHNR, CDR2 FQNEAQ (reference sequence). CDR3 length: 12 amino acids. CDR3 protein: CASSFGDTEAFF. The CDR3 bases are TGTGCCAGCAGCTTTGGGGATACTGAAGCTTTCTTT.

This chain connects TRBV13 to TRBJ2-4; 8 nucleotides align to TRBD1. Germline loops: CDR1 PRHDT, CDR2 FYEKMQ (reference sequence). The V gene end was trimmed by 5 bases and the J gene end by 8 bases; junction bases not matched to a gene: 11. There are 15 residues in the CDR3. CDR3 sequence: CASSPKQGGKDIQYF. As DNA, the CDR3 is TGTGCCAGCAGCCCGAAACAGGGGGGTAAGGACATTCAGTACTTC.

This chain links TRBV6-6 with TRBJ2-7, with 7 bases lining up with TRBD2. V gave up 7 bases and J gave up 2 bases; unmatched junction bases: 5. Germline V lookup: CDR1 MNHNY, CDR2 SVGAGI (reference sequence). The CDR3 is 13 residues long. In nucleotides, the CDR3 is TGTGCCAGCACCGGGGACTACCCCTACGAGCAGTACTTC. Its translation: CASTGDYPYEQYF.

Details on this clone: The same CDR3 arises from other DNA sequences in this sample as well. The chain combines TRBV27 with TRBJ2-7; D not resolved. This CDR3 contains 11 residues. V lost 6 bases, J lost 6 bases, and 9 bases lay in between. Germline CDR1 is MNHEY and CDR2 is SMNVEV (reference sequence). The CDR3 loop is CASSQGAEQYF. As DNA, the CDR3 is TGTGCCAGCAGCCAAGGCGCCGAGCAGTACTTC.

As regards this clone: Different DNA sequences within this sample yield the same CDR3. The chain joins TRBV27 to TRBJ1-1, with no clear D. The V and J ends lost 2 bases and 1 base respectively, with 5 bases between them. This CDR3 contains 13 residues. CDR1 MNHEY and CDR2 SMNVEV come from the germline V gene (reference sequence). The CDR3 is CASSLGRNTEAFF. For the CDR3, the DNA is TGTGCCAGCAGTTTAGGAAGGAACACTGAAGCTTTCTTT.

V usage is TRBV13 and J usage is TRBJ1-2, with D uncertain. The CDR3 extends over 14 amino acids. CDR1 PRHDT and CDR2 FYEKMQ come from the germline V gene (reference sequence). Deletions cut 1 base from V and 1 base from J, with 7 bases between. Here the CDR3 reads CASSLVSDNYGYTF. For the CDR3, the DNA is TGTGCCAGCAGCTTAGTTTCTGATAACTATGGCTACACCTTC. Supplemented by reference TRBV13 and TRBJ1-2, the full variable domain reads AAGVIQSPRHLIKEKRETATLKCYPIPRHDTVYWYQQGPGQDPQFLISFYEKMQSDKGSIPDRFSAQQFSDYHSELNMSSLELGDSALYFCASSLVSDNYGYTFGSGTRLTVV.

The V and J genes are TRBV5-6 and TRBJ1-2; D is perhaps TRBD1 (6 bases). CDR3 length equals 13 residues. Trimming took off 0 bases at V and 5 bases at J, with 8 bases between the two ends. CDR1 SGHDT and CDR2 YYEEEE come from the germline V gene. Here the CDR3 DNA reads TGTGCCAGCAGCTTGGAGGGGACATATGGCTACACCTTC. Amino acid sequence: CASSLEGTYGYTF.

In this sample, this clone turned up once. This rearrangement joins TRBV5-6 to TRBJ1-2; D may be TRBD1 (5 bases). Germline V CDR1 and CDR2: SGHDT, YYEEEE. The length of the CDR3 is 14 residues. The V gene lost 3 bases and the J gene lost 3 bases, with 12 bases spanning the gap. The CDR3 sequence is CASSYQGFDYGYTF. The CDR3 coding sequence is TGTGCCAGCAGCTACCAGGGTTTCGACTATGGCTACACCTTC.

This clone came up once. The chain couples TRBV10-1 to TRBJ2-7; 7 bases match TRBD1. CDR3 length: 14 residues. Germline CDR1 is WNHNN and CDR2 is SYGVQD (reference sequence). V was clipped by 4 bases and J by 4 bases; unmatched bases: 7. The CDR3 nucleotides are TGCGCCAGCAGTGTGGACAGGTTTGGGTACGAGCAGTACTTC. This sequence encodes CASSVDRFGYEQYF.

In its sample, this clone was seen a few times. The gene calls are TRBV7-9 and TRBJ2-2, with D unresolved. The CDR3 has 16 amino acids. Germline CDR1 is SEHNR and CDR2 is FQNEAQ (reference sequence). Trimming removed 1 base at V and 5 bases at J, with 14 bases between. CDR3 nucleotides: TGTGCCAGCAGCTTAGTGGGCCGAGACCGAACCGGGGAGCTGTTTTTT. Amino acid sequence: CASSLVGRDRTGELFF.

V and J are TRBV5-4 and TRBJ2-3, with 10 nucleotides matching TRBD2. This CDR3 comprises 15 residues. Per the germline V gene, CDR1 is SGHNT and CDR2 is YYREEE (reference sequence). J gave up 4 bases and V 4 bases, and 6 bases lay outside the gene matches. CDR3 DNA sequence: TGTGCCAGCAGCACCAGCGGGGGGGAGGCAGATACGCAGTATTTT. It codes for CASSTSGGEADTQYF.

This sequence joins TRBV4-3 and TRBJ2-1; no reliable D call. Per germline, CDR1 LGHNA and CDR2 YSLEER. Trimming removed 0 bases at V and 0 bases at J, with 6 bases between. This CDR3 has 15 amino acids. The CDR3 region is CASSQETSSYNEQFF. Written as DNA, the CDR3 is TGCGCCAGCAGCCAAGAGACCTCCTCCTACAATGAGCAGTTCTTC.

With regard to this clone: The sample holds other DNA sequences that translate to the same CDR3. The V and J genes are TRBV6-5 and TRBJ2-5, with 9 bases identical to TRBD1. This CDR3 is 15 amino acids long. Losses at the gene ends were 6 bases for V and 4 bases for J; bases not matched to a gene: 9. Germline CDR1 reads MNHEY; CDR2 reads SVGAGI. The DNA of the CDR3 is TGTGCCAGCAGCCTCGGGACAGGGTTGGGAGAGACCCAGTACTTC. Translating gives CASSLGTGLGETQYF.

Worth noting for this clone: This sample includes further DNA sequences coding for the same CDR3. The chain employs TRBV15 and TRBJ1-1; no clear D gene. V lost 0 bases and J 4 bases, leaving 6 bases between the germline ends. The CDR3 is made up of 13 amino acids. From germline, CDR1 is LNHNV and CDR2 YYDKDF (reference sequence). CDR3 in DNA: TGTGCCACCAGCAGAGATCGTGGCACTGAAGCTTTCTTT. Encoded protein: CATSRDRGTEAFF.

V gene TRBV6-5 combines with J gene TRBJ2-7; no clear D. Germline V CDR1 and CDR2: MNHEY, SVGAGI. V lost 2 bases to trimming and J lost 3 bases, with 11 bases between them. The CDR3 is made up of 14 amino acids. The CDR3 here is CASSYGRQLYEQYF. CDR3 bases: TGTGCCAGCAGTTACGGCCGGCAGCTCTACGAGCAGTACTTC.

This chain joins TRBV5-4 and TRBJ2-7; D may be TRBD1 or TRBD2 (5 bases each). V was cut by 0 bases and J by 2 bases, with 9 bases left in between. The CDR3 contains 14 residues. Per germline, CDR1 SGHNT and CDR2 YYREEE (reference sequence). The CDR3 here is CASSLGDGTYEQYF. In nucleotides, the CDR3 is TGTGCCAGCAGCTTGGGGGACGGCACCTACGAGCAGTACTTC.

The chain combines TRBV7-9 with TRBJ1-4; D is perhaps TRBD1 (5 bases). CDR3 length: 16 residues. The V gene's germline CDR1 is SEHNR and CDR2 FQNEAQ (reference sequence). V was shortened by 0 bases and J by 10 bases, with 18 bases between the two germline ends. CDR3 nucleotides: TGTGCCAGCAGCTTAGCGGGAGGCGGAGATCAGGGAAAACTGTTTTTT. Protein sequence: CASSLAGGGDQGKLFF.